The T cell receptor (beta chain) under discussion was sequenced for a study of blood T cell repertoires in COVID-19. The wider study: From the United States, Italy and Spain came samples of acute and convalescent COVID-19.

In the source study's methods: Nucleated cell number was recorded as an estimate derived from reference gene primer amplification. Only in-frame clones appear in the TCRdb table, and some are missing; sequencing was by immunoSEQ multiplex PCR. The V and J calls and clone size were taken over from that table, and D and trimming were inferred from the DNA. The table includes about 280,000 clones, 86% detected once. The CDR3 runs to 17 residues. V lost 4 bases to trimming and J lost 5 bases; unmatched junction nucleotides: 11. The germline gives CDR1 MNHEY, CDR2 SVGEGT. The sequence was collected from a woman aged 25 to 39 with active or convalescent COVID-19. The sample consisted of peripheral blood. V gene TRBV6-2 or TRBV6-3 combines with J gene TRBJ1-2, with 12 bases lining up with TRBD1. The CDR3 is CASSFQGQGALRYGYTF. CDR3 sequence (DNA): TGTGCCAGCAGTTTCCAGGGACAGGGGGCGCTGAGATATGGCTACACCTTC.